This record looks at one T cell receptor beta chain sequence and its context. This clonotype has at least ten counts. Its antigen specificity is not known. It has no much larger one-base neighbor in the sample; base qualities were not kept. The study was a case-control design nested within a healthcare worker cohort in London, UK, with weekly nasopharyngeal swab PCR tests and blood sampling. Healthcare workers were enrolled in the week of the UK lockdown, from 23 to 31 March 2020, and were followed every week for up to roughly 15 weeks. This sample was taken from a study of early T cells in non-severe SARS-CoV-2 infection (dated by TCRdb to the early 2020s). For the study in its entirety: TCR sequencing used bulk RNA from unsorted whole blood, so alpha and beta chains could not be paired.

The library was made by 5' RACE. Sequencing used a NextSeq 500. The TCR library protocol attached unique molecular identifiers to individual cDNA molecules to correct for sequencing error and PCR bias. TCR alpha and beta chains were both sequenced, and the abundances of alpha and beta sequences in each sample were closely correlated with each other. The published analysis was carried out like this. Decombinator V4 was used to annotate the V gene, J gene and CDR3 of the TCR sequences. Expanded TCRs were defined as changing significantly between any two time points under a Poisson model with p below 0.0001. TCR abundances were normalised to the total number of TCRs sequenced in each sample and reported as counts per million. MAIT TCRs were defined by TRAV1-2 paired with TRAJ12, TRAJ20 or TRAJ33, and iNKT TCRs by TRAV10 paired with TRAJ18. VDJdb, accessed 1 November 2021, was searched for CMV, EBV and SARS-CoV-2 annotated TCRs, excluding TCRs annotated for multiple antigens. The public reads were quality trimmed at Q25 with fastp and then assembled into clones with MiXCR by TCRdb, keeping productive beta chains. Rows are unified per CDR3 protein, each entry keeping the most common DNA and genes. TCRdb, not the original authors, processed these V and J calls. Within this sample are roughly 42,000 distinct CDR3 sequences, with 10% to 15% of them counted one time only. The top ten clonotypes cover 15% to 20% of the sample.

Here V drops 8 bases and J drops 6 bases, and the junction holds 0 bases not matched to any gene. The CDR3 sequence holds 11 residues, the cysteine and phenylalanine included. Only the CDR3 portion is preserved as DNA: 33 bases, with reading frame beginning at the first base. The germline V gene provides CDR1 SNHLY and CDR2 FYNNEI. Paper-wide results and their limitations: VDJdb matching was skewed toward anti-spike CD8 responses and likely underestimated virus-specific expansions by missing private and CD4 specificities.

This chain is built from TRBV2 and TRBJ2-1; the junction holds 8 bases that match TRBD1. The sequenced material came from whole blood. The clonotype comes from an adult who was a healthcare worker with PCR-confirmed SARS-CoV-2 infection or an uninfected control (not recorded which). Here is the DNA: TGTGCCAGCGGACAGGGCAATGAGCAGTTCTTC. It specifies CASGQGNEQFF.